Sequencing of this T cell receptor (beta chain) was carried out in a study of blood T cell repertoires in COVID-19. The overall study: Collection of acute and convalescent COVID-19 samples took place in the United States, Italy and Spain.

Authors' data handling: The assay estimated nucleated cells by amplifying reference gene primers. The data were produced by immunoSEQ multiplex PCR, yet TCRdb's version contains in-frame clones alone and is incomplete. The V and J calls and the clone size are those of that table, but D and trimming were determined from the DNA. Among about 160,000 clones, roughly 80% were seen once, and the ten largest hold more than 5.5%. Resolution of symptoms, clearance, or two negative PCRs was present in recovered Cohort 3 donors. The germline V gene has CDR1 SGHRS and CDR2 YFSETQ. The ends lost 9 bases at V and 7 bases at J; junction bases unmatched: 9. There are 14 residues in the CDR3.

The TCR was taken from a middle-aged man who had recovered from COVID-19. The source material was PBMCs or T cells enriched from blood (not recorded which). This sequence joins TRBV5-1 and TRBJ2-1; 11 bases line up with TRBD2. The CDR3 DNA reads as TGCGCCACAGGGGAGACTAGCGGGGCTAATGAGCAGTTCTTC. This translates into CATGETSGANEQFF.